The TCR beta chain under discussion was sequenced for a study of blood T cell repertoires in COVID-19. Across the whole study: Donors in the United States, Italy and Spain gave samples during acute or convalescent COVID-19. T cells, B-cell-depleted T cells, or PBMCs provided the cDNA or gDNA that served as material.

V shed 4 bases, J shed 6 bases, and the junction held 11 bases outside the gene matches. The CDR3 is 17 amino acids. Germline assignment: CDR1 LNHDA and CDR2 SQIVND (reference sequence). In the authors' workflow: Using reference gene primer amplification, nucleated cell counts were estimated. Using immunoSEQ multiplex PCR, the repertoire was profiled, and TCRdb retains in-frame clones only, with some absent. The DNA gave D and trimming, while V, J and clone size come from that table. The sample has roughly 280,000 clones, approximately 85% seen once. The sequence came from a woman between 70 and 85 years old with acute or convalescent COVID-19. Material: peripheral blood. The gene calls are TRBV19 and TRBJ2-2; TRBD1 agrees at 10 bases. Here the CDR3 DNA reads TGTGCCAGTAGTAGAGGTTGGGGCGGGACAGGGGCCGGGGAGCTGTTTTTT. Translation: CASSRGWGGTGAGELFF. The full variable domain, with the rest looked up from reference TRBV19 and TRBJ2-2, is DGGITQSPKYLFRKEGQNVTLSCEQNLNHDAMYWYRQDPGQGLRLIYYSQIVNDFQKGDIAEGYSVSREKKESFPLTVTSAQKNPTAFYLCASSRGWGGTGAGELFFGEGSRLTVL.